The source of this T cell receptor beta chain is a study of T cells after yellow fever vaccination. Study at large: Preparation used SMART-Seq v4 Ultra Low Input for the low-cell-number fractions. The study, taken as a whole, reports: Post-booster reappearance was seen for most primary-vaccination clones (nearly 97% CD4, about 88% CD8).

Germline loops: CDR1 ENHRY, CDR2 SYGVKD. The CDR3 covers 12 residues. V lost 8 bases and J 3 bases, leaving 9 bases between the germline ends. In its sample, this clonotype was seen many times. Its target is not known. TCRdb redid the calling of the 5' RACE reads with MiXCR, one entry per CDR3 protein. The repertoire holds roughly 65,000 distinct CDR3 sequences, with 5% to 6.5% as singletons. The rearrangement joins TRBV10-3 to TRBJ2-3, with D possibly TRBD2 on 6 matching bases. The input for sequencing was CD4+ T cells sorted from PBMCs, taken less than 18 days after the first yellow fever vaccination. The TCR was taken from a man aged 18 to 30 who received the YFV17D yellow fever vaccine. CDR3: CAIGGATDTQYF. Written as DNA, the CDR3 is TGTGCCATCGGAGGGGCAACAGATACGCAGTATTTT.